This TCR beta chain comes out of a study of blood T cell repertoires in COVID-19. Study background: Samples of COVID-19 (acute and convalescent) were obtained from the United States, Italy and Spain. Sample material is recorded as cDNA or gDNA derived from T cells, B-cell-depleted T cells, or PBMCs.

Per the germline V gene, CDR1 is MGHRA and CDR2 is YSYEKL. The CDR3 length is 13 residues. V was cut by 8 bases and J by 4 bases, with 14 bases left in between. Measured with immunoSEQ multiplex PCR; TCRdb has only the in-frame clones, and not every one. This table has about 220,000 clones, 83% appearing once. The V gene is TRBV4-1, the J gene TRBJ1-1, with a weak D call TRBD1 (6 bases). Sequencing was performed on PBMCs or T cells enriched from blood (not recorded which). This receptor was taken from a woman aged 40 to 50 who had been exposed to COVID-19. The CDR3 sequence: CASYYREGTEAFF. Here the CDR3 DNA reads TGCGCCAGCTACTACAGGGAGGGCACTGAAGCTTTCTTT.